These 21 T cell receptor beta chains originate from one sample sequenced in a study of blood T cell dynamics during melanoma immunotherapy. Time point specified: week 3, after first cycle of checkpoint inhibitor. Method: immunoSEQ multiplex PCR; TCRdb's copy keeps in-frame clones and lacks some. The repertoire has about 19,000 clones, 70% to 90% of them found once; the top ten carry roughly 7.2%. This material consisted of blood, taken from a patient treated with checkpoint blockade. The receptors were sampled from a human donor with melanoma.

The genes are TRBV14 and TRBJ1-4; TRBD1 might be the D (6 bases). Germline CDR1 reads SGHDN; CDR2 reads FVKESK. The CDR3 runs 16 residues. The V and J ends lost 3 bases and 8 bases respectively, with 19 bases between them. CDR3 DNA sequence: TGTGCCAGCAGCCAGACCACAGGAGGGGGTACCGAAAAACTGTTTTTT. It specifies CASSQTTGGGTEKLFF.

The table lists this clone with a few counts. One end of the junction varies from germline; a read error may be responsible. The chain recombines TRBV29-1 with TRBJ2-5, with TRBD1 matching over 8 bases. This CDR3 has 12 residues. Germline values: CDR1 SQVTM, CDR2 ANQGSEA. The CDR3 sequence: CSGTGYQETQYF. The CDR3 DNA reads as TGCAGCGGGACAGGGTACCAGGAGACCCAGTACTTC.

The CDR3 DNA follows: TGTGCCAGCAGCCCCTGGCAGGGCCAAGAGACCCAGTACTTC. Translation gives CASSPWQGQETQYF. This chain links TRBV5-6 with TRBJ2-5, with D maybe TRBD1 (5 bases). The germline V gene has CDR1 SGHDT and CDR2 YYEEEE. The germline V and J ends were trimmed by 4 bases and 1 base, with 11 bases remaining between them. The CDR3 loop spans 14 amino acids.

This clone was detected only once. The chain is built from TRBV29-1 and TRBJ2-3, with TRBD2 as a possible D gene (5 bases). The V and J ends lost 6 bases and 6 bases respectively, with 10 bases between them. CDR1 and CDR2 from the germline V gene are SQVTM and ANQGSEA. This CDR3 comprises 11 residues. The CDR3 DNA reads TGCAGCGTACTAGAAGTCGATACGCAGTATTTT. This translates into CSVLEVDTQYF.

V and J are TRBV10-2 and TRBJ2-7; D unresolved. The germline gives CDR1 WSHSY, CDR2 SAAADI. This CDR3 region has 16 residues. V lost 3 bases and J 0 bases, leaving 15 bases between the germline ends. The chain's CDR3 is CASSDVRILSSYEQYF. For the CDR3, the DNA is TGCGCCAGCAGTGATGTCCGGATTCTAAGCTCCTACGAGCAGTACTTC.

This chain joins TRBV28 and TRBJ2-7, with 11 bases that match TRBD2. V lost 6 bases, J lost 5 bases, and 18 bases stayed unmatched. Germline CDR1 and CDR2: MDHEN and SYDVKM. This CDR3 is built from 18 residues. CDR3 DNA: TGTGCCAGCAGCCTTCCTAGCGGGAGGAGTCCCCTCCCCCACGAGCAGTACTTC. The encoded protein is CASSLPSGRSPLPHEQYF.

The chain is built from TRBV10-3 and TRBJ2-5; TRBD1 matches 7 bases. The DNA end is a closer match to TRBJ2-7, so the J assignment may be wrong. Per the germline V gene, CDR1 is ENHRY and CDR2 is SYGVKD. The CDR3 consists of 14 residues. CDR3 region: CAIRTGQLGYEQYF. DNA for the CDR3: TGTGCCATCAGGACGGGACAGTTAGGTTACGAGCAGTACTTC.

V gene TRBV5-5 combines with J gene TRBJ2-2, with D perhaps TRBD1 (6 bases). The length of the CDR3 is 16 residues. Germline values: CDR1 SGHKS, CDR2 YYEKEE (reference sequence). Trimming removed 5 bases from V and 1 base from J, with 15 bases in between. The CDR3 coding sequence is TGTGCCAGCAGGTCGCCGGGACATATGAACACCGGGGAGCTGTTTTTT. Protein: CASRSPGHMNTGELFF.

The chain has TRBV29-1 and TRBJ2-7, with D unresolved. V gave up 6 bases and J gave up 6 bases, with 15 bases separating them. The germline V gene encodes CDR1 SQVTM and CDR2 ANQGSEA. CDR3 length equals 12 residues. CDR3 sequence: CSVVADRTEQYF. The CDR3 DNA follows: TGCAGCGTGGTGGCGGACCGCACCGAGCAGTACTTC.

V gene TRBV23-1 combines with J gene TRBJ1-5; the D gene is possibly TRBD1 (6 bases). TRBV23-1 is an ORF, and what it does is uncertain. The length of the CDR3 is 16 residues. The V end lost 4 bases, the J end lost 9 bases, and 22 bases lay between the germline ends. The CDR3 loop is CASSPVHRATFRPQHF. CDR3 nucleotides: TGCGCCAGCAGTCCTGTTCACAGGGCGACGTTTAGGCCCCAGCATTTT.

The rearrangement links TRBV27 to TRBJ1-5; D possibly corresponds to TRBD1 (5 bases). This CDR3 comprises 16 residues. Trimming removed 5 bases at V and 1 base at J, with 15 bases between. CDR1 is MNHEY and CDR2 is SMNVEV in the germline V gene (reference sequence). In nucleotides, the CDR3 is TGTGCCAGCAGTCCACAGGCTTTCCACAGCAATCAGCCCCAGCATTTT. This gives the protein CASSPQAFHSNQPQHF.

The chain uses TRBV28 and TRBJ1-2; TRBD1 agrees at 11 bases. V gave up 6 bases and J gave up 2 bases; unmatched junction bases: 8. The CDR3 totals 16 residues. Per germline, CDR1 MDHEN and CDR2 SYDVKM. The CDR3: CASSTPGQGGNYGYTF. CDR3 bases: TGTGCCAGCAGCACACCGGGACAGGGGGGGAACTATGGCTACACCTTC.

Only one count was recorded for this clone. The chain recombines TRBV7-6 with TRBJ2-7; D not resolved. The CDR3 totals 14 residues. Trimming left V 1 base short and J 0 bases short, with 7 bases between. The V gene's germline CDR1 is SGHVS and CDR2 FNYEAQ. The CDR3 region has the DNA TGTGCCAGCAGCTTAGTAGATAGCTCCTACGAGCAGTACTTC. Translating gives CASSLVDSSYEQYF.

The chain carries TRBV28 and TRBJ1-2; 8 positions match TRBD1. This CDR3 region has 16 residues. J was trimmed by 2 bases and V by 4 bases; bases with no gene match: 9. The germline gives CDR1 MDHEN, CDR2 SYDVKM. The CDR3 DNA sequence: TGTGCCAGCAGTTCGACAGGGGATGACATCAACTATGGCTACACCTTC. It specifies CASSSTGDDINYGYTF.

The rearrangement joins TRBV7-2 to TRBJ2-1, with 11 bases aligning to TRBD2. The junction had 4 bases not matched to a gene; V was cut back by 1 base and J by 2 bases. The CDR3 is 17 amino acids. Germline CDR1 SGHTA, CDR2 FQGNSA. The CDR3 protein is CASSLEGTSGAYNEQFF. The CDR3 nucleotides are TGTGCCAGCAGCTTAGAGGGGACTAGCGGAGCCTACAATGAGCAGTTCTTC.

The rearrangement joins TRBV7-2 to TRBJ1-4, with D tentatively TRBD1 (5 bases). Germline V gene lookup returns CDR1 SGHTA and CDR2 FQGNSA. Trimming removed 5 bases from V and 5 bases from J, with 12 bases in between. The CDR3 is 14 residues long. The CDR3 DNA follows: TGTGCCAGCAGCATACGGGGCTTCAATGAAAAACTGTTTTTT. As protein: CASSIRGFNEKLFF. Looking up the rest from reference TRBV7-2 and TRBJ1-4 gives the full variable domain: GAGVSQSPSNKVTEKGKDVELRCDPISGHTALYWYRQSLGQGLEFLIYFQGNSAPDKSGLPSDRFSAERTGGSVSTLTIQRTQQEDSAVYLCASSIRGFNEKLFFGSGTQLSVL.

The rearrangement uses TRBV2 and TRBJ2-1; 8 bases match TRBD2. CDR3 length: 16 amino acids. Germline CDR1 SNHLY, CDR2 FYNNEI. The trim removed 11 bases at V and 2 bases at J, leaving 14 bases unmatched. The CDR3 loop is CAGLETAGAPYNEQFF. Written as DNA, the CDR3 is TGTGCCGGGCTGGAAACAGCGGGAGCCCCCTACAATGAGCAGTTCTTC.

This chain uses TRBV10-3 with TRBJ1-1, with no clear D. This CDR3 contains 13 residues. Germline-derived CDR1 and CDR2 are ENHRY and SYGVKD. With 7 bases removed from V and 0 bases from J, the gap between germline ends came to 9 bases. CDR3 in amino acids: CAIKGGMNTEAFF. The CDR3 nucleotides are TGTGCCATCAAGGGAGGAATGAACACTGAAGCTTTCTTT.

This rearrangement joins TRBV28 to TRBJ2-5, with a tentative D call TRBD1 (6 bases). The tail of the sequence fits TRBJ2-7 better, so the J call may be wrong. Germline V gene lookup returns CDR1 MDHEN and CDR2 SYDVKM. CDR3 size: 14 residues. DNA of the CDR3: TGTGCCACCAATACCGGCCGGGACACCGTCGAGCAGTACTTC. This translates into CATNTGRDTVEQYF.

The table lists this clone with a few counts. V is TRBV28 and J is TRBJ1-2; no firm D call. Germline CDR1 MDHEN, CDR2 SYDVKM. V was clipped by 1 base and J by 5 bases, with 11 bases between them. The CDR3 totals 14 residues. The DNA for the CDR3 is TGTGCCAGCAGTTTATCGGCTAGAGGGTATGGCTACACCTTC. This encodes CASSLSARGYGYTF.

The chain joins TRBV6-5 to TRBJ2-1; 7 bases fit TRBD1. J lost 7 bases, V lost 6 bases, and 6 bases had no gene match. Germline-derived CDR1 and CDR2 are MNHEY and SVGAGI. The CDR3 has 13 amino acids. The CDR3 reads CASRTTGPNEQFF. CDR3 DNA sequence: TGTGCCAGCAGGACGACAGGGCCAAATGAGCAGTTCTTC.